This record concerns one T cell receptor beta chain sequence. The data are from a study of cytomegalovirus exposure and HLA in healthy donors. Turning to the study itself: Earlier results showed approximately 110 million unique TCR beta sequences derived from 150 million to 200 million T cells.

In germline, CDR1 is SGHNT, CDR2 YYREEE (reference sequence). V lost 0 bases and J lost 2, with 10 bases in between. The CDR3 consists of 15 residues. The PCR made use of 60 Vbeta and 13 Jbeta primers. Assay used: immunoSEQ multiplex PCR; TCRdb lists only in-frame clones, some missing. The profile shows some 200,000 clones, around 86% of them singletons. Material for sequencing was PBMCs. This TCR was sampled from a woman aged 50 to 60 in good health and CMV-seropositive. The V and J genes are TRBV5-4 and TRBJ2-3, with D possibly matching TRBD2 (5 bases). CDR3 DNA sequence: TGTGCCAGCAGCTTGGGAGCGGATTCCACAGATACGCAGTATTTT. It specifies CASSLGADSTDTQYF.